Following are 3 T cell receptor beta chains from one sample sequenced in a study of blood T cell repertoires in COVID-19. Here immunoSEQ multiplex PCR was the method, and the copy in TCRdb shows in-frame clones only, minus some. The table lists over 150,000 clones, 60% to 85% of them singletons, with roughly 1.5% in the top ten. The sample taken for sequencing was peripheral blood. Receptors originate from a man at least 80 years old with acute or convalescent COVID-19.

This clone was recorded only once. J is TRBJ1-1 and V is TRBV5-8; TRBD1 aligns across 9 bases. The junction had 10 bases not matched to a gene; V was cut back by 4 bases and J by 3 bases. Germline V gene lookup returns CDR1 SGHTS and CDR2 YDEGEE. CDR3 length: 16 amino acids. As DNA, the CDR3 is TGTGCCAGCAGCCCCGGGACAGGGAGGAGCCACACTGAAGCTTTCTTT. Translation gives CASSPGTGRSHTEAFF.

The V call is TRBV30, the J call TRBJ2-1; TRBD1 agrees at 9 bases. The CDR3 runs to 17 residues. Germline CDR1 is GTSNPN and CDR2 is SVGIG (reference sequence). Trimming cost V 1 base and J 6 bases; bases outside gene matches: 13. CDR3 loop: CAWSALWTGVSSNEQFF. The CDR3 DNA reads as TGTGCCTGGAGTGCCCTATGGACAGGGGTGTCTTCCAATGAGCAGTTCTTC.

V and J are TRBV6-2 or TRBV6-3 and TRBJ1-2; D perhaps matches TRBD1 (6 bases). Looked up from germline, CDR1 is MNHEY and CDR2 is SVGEGT. The germline V and J ends were trimmed by 3 bases and 8 bases, with 13 bases remaining between them. CDR3 length: 13 residues. For the CDR3, the DNA is TGTGCCAGCAGTTATGGTCCAGGGGAAGGCTACACCTTC. This sequence encodes CASSYGPGEGYTF.